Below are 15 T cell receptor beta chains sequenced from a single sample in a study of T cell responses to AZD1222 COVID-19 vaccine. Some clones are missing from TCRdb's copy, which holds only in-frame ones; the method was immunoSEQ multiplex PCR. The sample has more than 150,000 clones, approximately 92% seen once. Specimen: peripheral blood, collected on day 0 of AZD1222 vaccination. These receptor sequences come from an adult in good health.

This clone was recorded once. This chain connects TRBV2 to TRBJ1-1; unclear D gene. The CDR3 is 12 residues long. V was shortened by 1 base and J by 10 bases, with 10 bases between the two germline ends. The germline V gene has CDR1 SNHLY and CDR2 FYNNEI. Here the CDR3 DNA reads TGTGCCAGCAGTGAAGGAGGTTTTGGAGCTTTCTTT. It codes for CASSEGGFGAFF.

CDR3 region: CASSEPDRLSTEAFF. In nucleotides, the CDR3 is TGTGCCAGCAGCGAACCTGACAGGTTAAGCACTGAAGCTTTCTTT. The V and J genes are TRBV9 and TRBJ1-1, with TRBD1 as a possible D gene (6 bases). V was shortened by 3 bases and J by 4 bases, with 16 bases between the two germline ends. There are 15 residues in the CDR3. The germline V gene encodes CDR1 SGDLS and CDR2 YYNGEE. The whole variable domain, remainder taken from reference TRBV9 and TRBJ1-1, is DSGVTQTPKHLITATGQRVTLRCSPRSGDLSVYWYQQSLDQGLQFLIQYYNGEERAKGNILERFSAQQFPDLHSELNLSSLELGDSALYFCASSEPDRLSTEAFFGQGTRLTVV.

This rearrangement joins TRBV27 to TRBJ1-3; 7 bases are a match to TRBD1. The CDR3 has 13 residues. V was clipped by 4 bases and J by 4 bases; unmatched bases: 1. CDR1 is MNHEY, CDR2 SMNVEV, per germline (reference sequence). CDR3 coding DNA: TGTGCCAGCAGTTGGGACAGCGGAAACACCATATATTTT. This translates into CASSWDSGNTIYF.

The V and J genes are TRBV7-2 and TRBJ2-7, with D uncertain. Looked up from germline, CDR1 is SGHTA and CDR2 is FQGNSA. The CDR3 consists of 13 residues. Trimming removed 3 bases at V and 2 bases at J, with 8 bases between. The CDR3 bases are TGTGCCAGCAGCTTCGCAGAAGCCTACGAGCAGTACTTC. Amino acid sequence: CASSFAEAYEQYF. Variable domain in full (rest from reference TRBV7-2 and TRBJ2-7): GAGVSQSPSNKVTEKGKDVELRCDPISGHTALYWYRQSLGQGLEFLIYFQGNSAPDKSGLPSDRFSAERTGGSVSTLTIQRTQQEDSAVYLCASSFAEAYEQYFGPGTRLTVT.

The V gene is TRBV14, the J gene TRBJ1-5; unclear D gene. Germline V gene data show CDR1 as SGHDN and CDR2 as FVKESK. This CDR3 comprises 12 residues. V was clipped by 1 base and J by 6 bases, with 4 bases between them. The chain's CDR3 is CASSQGAQPQHF. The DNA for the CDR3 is TGTGCCAGCAGCCAAGGGGCTCAGCCCCAGCATTTT.

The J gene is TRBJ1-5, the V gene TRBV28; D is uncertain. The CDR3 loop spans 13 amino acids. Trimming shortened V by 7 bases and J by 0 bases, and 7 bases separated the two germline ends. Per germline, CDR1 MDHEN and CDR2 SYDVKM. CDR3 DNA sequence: TGTGCCAGCAAAGGCGATAGCAATCAGCCCCAGCATTTT. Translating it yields CASKGDSNQPQHF.

CDR3 sequence: CASSIWLGQGQSYGYTF. DNA for the CDR3: TGTGCCAGTAGTATATGGTTGGGACAGGGGCAGAGCTATGGCTACACCTTC. The V gene is TRBV19, the J gene TRBJ1-2; 10 bases are a match to TRBD1. V lost 2 bases to trimming and J lost 4 bases; unmatched junction nucleotides: 10. Germline assignment: CDR1 LNHDA and CDR2 SQIVND (reference sequence). CDR3 size: 17 residues. Full variable domain (rest looked up from reference TRBV19 and TRBJ1-2): DGGITQSPKYLFRKEGQNVTLSCEQNLNHDAMYWYRQDPGQGLRLIYYSQIVNDFQKGDIAEGYSVSREKKESFPLTVTSAQKNPTAFYLCASSIWLGQGQSYGYTFGSGTRLTVV.

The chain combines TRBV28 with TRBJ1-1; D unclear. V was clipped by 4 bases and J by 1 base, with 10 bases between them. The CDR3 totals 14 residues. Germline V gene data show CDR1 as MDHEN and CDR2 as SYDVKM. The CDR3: CASSSGPTNTEAFF. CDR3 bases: TGTGCCAGCAGTTCAGGACCTACGAACACTGAAGCTTTCTTT.

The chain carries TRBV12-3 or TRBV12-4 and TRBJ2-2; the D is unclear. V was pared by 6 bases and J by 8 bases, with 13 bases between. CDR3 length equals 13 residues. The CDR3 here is CASSLSERGELFF. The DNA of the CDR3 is TGTGCCAGCAGCCTATCAGAAAGGGGGGAGCTGTTTTTT.

CDR3 sequence (DNA): TGCGCCAGCAGCCAAGTCGACAGGGACACCGGGGAGCTGTTTTTT. Translated: CASSQVDRDTGELFF. The chain couples TRBV4-3 to TRBJ2-2, with 7 bases aligning to TRBD1. Germline V gene lookup returns CDR1 LGHNA and CDR2 YSLEER. The trim removed 1 base at V and 3 bases at J, leaving 2 bases unmatched. This CDR3 contains 15 residues.

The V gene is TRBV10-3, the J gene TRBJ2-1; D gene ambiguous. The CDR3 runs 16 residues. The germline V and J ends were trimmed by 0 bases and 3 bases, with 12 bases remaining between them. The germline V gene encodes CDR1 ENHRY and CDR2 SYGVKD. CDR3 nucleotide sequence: TGTGCCATCAGTGAGTCAACTCCAACCCACTACAATGAGCAGTTCTTC. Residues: CAISESTPTHYNEQFF.

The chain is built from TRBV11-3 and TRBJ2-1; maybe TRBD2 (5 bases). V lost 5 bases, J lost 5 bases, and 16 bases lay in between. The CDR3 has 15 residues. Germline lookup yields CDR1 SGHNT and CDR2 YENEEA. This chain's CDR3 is CASSRRRSGDNEQFF. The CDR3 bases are TGTGCCAGCAGCCGACGGCGGAGCGGAGACAATGAGCAGTTCTTC.

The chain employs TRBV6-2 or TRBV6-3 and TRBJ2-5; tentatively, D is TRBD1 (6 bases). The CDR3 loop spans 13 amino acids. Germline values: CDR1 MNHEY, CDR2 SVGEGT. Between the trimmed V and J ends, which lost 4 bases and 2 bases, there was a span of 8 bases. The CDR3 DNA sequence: TGTGCCAGCAGTTGGACAGCACAAGAGACCCAGTACTTC. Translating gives CASSWTAQETQYF.

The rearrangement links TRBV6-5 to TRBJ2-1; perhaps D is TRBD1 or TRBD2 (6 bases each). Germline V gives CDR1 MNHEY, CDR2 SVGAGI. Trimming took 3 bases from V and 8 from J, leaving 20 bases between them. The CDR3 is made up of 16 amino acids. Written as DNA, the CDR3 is TGTGCCAGCAGTTATCTTTGGGGGGCCCCCTCCCATGAGCAGTTCTTC. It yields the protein CASSYLWGAPSHEQFF.

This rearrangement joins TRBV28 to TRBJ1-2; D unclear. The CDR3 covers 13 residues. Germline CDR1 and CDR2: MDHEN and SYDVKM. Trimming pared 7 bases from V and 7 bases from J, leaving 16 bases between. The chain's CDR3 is CASNRPEKGGYTF. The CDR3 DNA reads TGTGCCAGCAACCGTCCGGAGAAGGGTGGCTACACCTTC.